This T cell receptor beta chain originates from a study of blood T cell repertoires in COVID-19 (TCRdb year 2020). Broadly, across the study: Collaborator samples came from the United States, Italy and Spain and covered acute and convalescent phases of COVID-19. The dataset comprised deeply sampled blood TCRbeta repertoires from subjects exposed to, actively infected with, or recovered from COVID-19. A de-identified subject ID, COVID-19 status, age in years and sex were almost always included in the sample metadata. HLA class I and class II types, where available, came from metadata supplied by the sample provider rather than from assay-based typing. The repertoires were made available in a free public database intended to serve as a resource for research on the immune response to SARS-CoV-2. The prospective study material was composed of cDNA or gDNA derived from T cells, B-cell-depleted T cells, or PBMCs. Samples were obtained from the ongoing ImmuneRACE study (first 160 participants) and from 1,000 to 1,500 subjects provided by 6 global collaborators.

In regard to this clone: What this receptor recognizes is not known. The record has no base qualities; no much larger clone is one base away.

The collaborating institutions used their own protocols to collect whole blood in K2EDTA tubes. For TCRbeta analysis, collaborators shipped samples in one of three forms: frozen whole blood, isolated PBMCs, or DNA extracted from either of those sample types. TCRbeta CDR3 regions were amplified from genomic DNA using the immunoSEQ Assay, a bias-controlled multiplex PCR. Regarding the original processing steps: Nucleated cell counts per sample were estimated from amplification of reference gene primers within the assay. To quantify the absolute abundance of each unique TCRbeta CDR3 rearrangement, sequence reads were collapsed and filtered. For each sample, productive Simpson clonality was calculated as the square root of Simpson's diversity index over productive rearrangements. In TCRdb, the immuneACCESS table is reduced to in-frame sequences with V and J assigned. These tables do not hold every clone; where another copy was compared, an unresolved V gene accounts for under half, and the others remain unexplained. That table gives V, J and clone size, and the DNA gave D and trimming. The sample table contains 88,000 or so clones; only one count was recorded for over 75% of them. Approximately 3.9% of the sample is held by the ten biggest clonotypes.

Taken from the germline V gene, the CDR1 and CDR2 loops are SGHDT and YYEEEE. V is shortened by 4 bases, J by 0 bases, and the region joining them spans 12 bases. CDR3 length: 15 amino acids, cysteine to phenylalanine. Of all the DNA, just the CDR3 is kept, 45 bases in frame from base 1. General findings and caveats noted by the study authors: The amount of clinical and demographic metadata varied by source and participant and was provided uncurated.

This TCR was sampled from a man aged 60-69 years with acute or convalescent COVID-19. Sequenced input: peripheral blood. The V and J segments used are TRBV5-6 and TRBJ2-3; the best D guess is TRBD2, with 6 bases matching. The CDR3 amino acid sequence is: CASSLPGVSTDTQYF. The DNA sequence is as follows: TGTGCCAGCAGCCTTCCGGGGGTAAGCACAGATACGCAGTATTTT.